This T cell receptor beta chain was retrieved from a study of CD8+CD57+ T cells in acquired aplastic anemia. On the study more broadly: The mean DNA yield obtained from sorted CD4+ and CD8+ cells came to roughly 3.4 ug. The study's findings and limits: Patients had approximately 30 CD8+ CDR3 sequences in common with controls (the shared set). In CD8+ cells, Simpson's diversity showed no significant difference between patients and controls.

It was genomic DNA that served as the template for profiling TCR beta VDJ and CDR3. MiXCR, run by TCRdb on the reads, gives a single entry per CDR3 protein. The sample includes about 470,000 distinct CDR3 sequences, around 32% of them seen just once. This clonotype was recorded at least ten times. The antigen is unknown. The authors sequenced patients whose flow cytometry had shown CD8+CD57+ cell expansion. Among the patients, all had severe acquired aplastic anemia. CDR1 and CDR2 (germline): MNHNS, SASEGT. The CDR3 has 14 amino acids. V lost 7 bases to trimming and J lost 3 bases, with 16 bases between them.

This clonotype originated in a human donor with aplastic anemia. The chain couples TRBV6-1 to TRBJ2-7; D may be TRBD1 (5 bases). Sequenced material: sorted CD4+, CD8+, or CD8+CD57+ T cells (not recorded which) from PBMCs. The CDR3 protein is CASNVGDPYYEQYF. DNA of the CDR3: TGTGCCAGCAACGTAGGGGATCCGTACTACGAGCAGTACTTC.